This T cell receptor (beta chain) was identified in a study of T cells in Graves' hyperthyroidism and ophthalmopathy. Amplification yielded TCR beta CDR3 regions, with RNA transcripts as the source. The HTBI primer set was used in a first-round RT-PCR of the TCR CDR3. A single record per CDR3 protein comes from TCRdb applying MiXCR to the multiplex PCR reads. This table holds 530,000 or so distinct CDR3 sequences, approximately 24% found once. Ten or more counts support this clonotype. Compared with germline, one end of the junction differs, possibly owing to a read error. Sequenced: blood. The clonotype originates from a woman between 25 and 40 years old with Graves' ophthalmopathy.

The CDR3 sequence: CASSERRATGPNF. The CDR3 nucleotides are TGTGCCAGTAGTGAGCGACGGGCGACGGGTCCGAATTTT. V is TRBV19 and J is TRBJ1-5; no firm D call. The CDR3 runs 13 residues. Per germline, CDR1 LNHDA and CDR2 SQIVND (reference sequence).